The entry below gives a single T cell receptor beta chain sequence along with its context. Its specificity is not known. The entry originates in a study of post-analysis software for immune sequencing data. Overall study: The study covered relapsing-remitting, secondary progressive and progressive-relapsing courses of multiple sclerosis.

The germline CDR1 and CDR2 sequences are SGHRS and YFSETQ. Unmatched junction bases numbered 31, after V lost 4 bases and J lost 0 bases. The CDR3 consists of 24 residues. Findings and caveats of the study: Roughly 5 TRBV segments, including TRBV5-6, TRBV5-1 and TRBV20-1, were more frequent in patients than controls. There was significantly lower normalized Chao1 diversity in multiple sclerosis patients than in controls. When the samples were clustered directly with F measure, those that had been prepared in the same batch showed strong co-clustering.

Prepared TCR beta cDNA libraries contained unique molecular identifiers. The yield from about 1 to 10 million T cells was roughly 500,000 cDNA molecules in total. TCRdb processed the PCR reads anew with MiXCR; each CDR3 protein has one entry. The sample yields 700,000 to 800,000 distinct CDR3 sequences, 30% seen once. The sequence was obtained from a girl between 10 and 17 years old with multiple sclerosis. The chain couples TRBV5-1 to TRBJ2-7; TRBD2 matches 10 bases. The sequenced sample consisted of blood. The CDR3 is CASSPFPSNGASGGTALFSYEQYF. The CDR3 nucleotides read TGCGCCAGCAGCCCGTTCCCCTCCAACGGGGCTAGCGGGGGAACCGCCCTATTCTCCTACGAGCAGTACTTC. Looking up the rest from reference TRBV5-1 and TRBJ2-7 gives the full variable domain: KAGVTQTPRYLIKTRGQQVTLSCSPISGHRSVSWYQQTPGQGLQFLFEYFSETQRNKGNFPGRFSGRQFSNSRSEMNVSTLELGDSALYLCASSPFPSNGASGGTALFSYEQYFGPGTRLTVT.